The clone carrying this TCR beta chain was seen repeatedly, ten times or more. Its antigen is not identified. Time point specified: persistent/refractory GD, antithyroid drugs over 5 years with positive TRAb. PBMCs provided the RNA from which the TCR library was made. It was American Thyroid Association guidelines that determined Graves' disease diagnosis. Arm-PCR of CDR3 regions and iRepertoire HTBI primers were the basis on which TCR beta libraries were built. Original processing methods: Identification yielded 60 or so TRBV and more than 12 TRBJ segments across samples. TCRdb reprocessed the multiplex PCR reads via MiXCR and lists one record per CDR3 protein. TCRdb, not the original authors, processed these V and J calls. The table records approximately 350,000 distinct CDR3 sequences, 20% to 25% of them present only once. This sample was taken from a study of regulatory T cells in long-lasting Graves disease. Study-level findings and limits: Persistent disease exhibited a predilection for TRBV28, TRBJ1-2 and TRBJ2-5. Peripheral blood was the sole material, not thyroid tissue.

CDR3 size: 15 residues. CDR1 is SQVTM and CDR2 is ANQGSEA in the germline V gene. V was trimmed by 8 bases and J by 1 base, leaving 20 bases between them. The chain links TRBV29-1 to TRBJ2-5; D perhaps matches TRBD2 (7 bases). The sample here was peripheral blood mononuclear cells (PBMCs), taken when the disease was refractory, from a patient treated with antithyroid drugs. The TCR originated in a middle-aged woman with Graves disease. CDR3 region: CSPRRGGRRQETQYF. The CDR3 region has the DNA TGCAGCCCAAGAAGGGGGGGAAGGCGCCAAGAGACCCAGTACTTC.